This T cell receptor beta chain was found in a study of blood T cells in healthy people across ages. Findings and limits, study-wide: Expanded clonotype shifts may have been confounded, as the donors had an unknown CMV status.

Of note for this clonotype: Its specificity is not known.

Total RNA extraction produced at least 5.5 micrograms (per sample) for the study. Together with a sample-barcoded 5' primer, a J-beta primer mix was included in a second PCR lasting about 7 to 12 cycles. TCRdb independently ran MiXCR on the 5' RACE reads; one entry per CDR3 protein. The sample includes approximately 900,000 distinct CDR3 sequences, almost 30% of them seen just once. The V end lost 4 bases, the J end lost 0 bases, and 16 bases lay between the germline ends. CDR1 and CDR2 from the germline V gene are MNHEY and SVGEGT. The CDR3 spans 17 residues. Another study also made use of these data, one on T cells of mothers and their children. From that second work: Three healthy Caucasian mothers, along with their six children, served as the donors. From each mother came over 8 million TCR beta CDR3 reads, and from each child came approximately 2.8 million.

The receptor was isolated from a woman aged 35 to 49 in good health. Sequences were obtained from blood. This chain uses TRBV6-2 or TRBV6-3 with TRBJ1-5, with a weak D call TRBD1 (6 bases). The DNA for the CDR3 is TGTGCCAGCAGTTCTCTTCAGACAGGATATAGCAATCAGCCCCAGCATTTT. Residues: CASSSLQTGYSNQPQHF.